The 8 T cell receptor beta chains listed next were all sequenced from one sample in a study of T cell responses to AZD1222 COVID-19 vaccine. The assay was immunoSEQ multiplex PCR, and TCRdb's table has in-frame clones only and misses some. The repertoire holds approximately 140,000 clones, with roughly nine tenths as singletons. The sample here was peripheral blood, taken 28 days after the second AZD1222 dose. The receptors originated from an adult who received the AZD1222 COVID-19 vaccine.

V usage is TRBV11-3 and J usage is TRBJ2-1; tentatively, D is TRBD1 (6 bases). The CDR3 covers 14 residues. V lost 2 bases and J lost 4, with 9 bases in between. The V gene's germline CDR1 is SGHNT and CDR2 YENEEA. CDR3 sequence: CASSLNRVYNEQFF. CDR3 DNA: TGTGCCAGCAGCTTAAACAGGGTGTACAATGAGCAGTTCTTC.

V and J are TRBV12-5 and TRBJ2-7, with D possibly TRBD2 on 6 matching bases. The CDR3 is 16 residues long. The germline V gene has CDR1 LGHNT and CDR2 FRNRAP. Trimming took 4 bases from V and 2 from J, leaving 18 bases between them. The CDR3 DNA sequence: TGTGCTAGTGGTTGGAAAGTTGGCCCGGGGGCCTACGAGCAGTACTTC. This sequence encodes CASGWKVGPGAYEQYF.

The V call is TRBV6-5, the J call TRBJ1-1; 9 nucleotides agree with TRBD1. The ends lost 6 bases at V and 5 bases at J; junction bases unmatched: 4. CDR3 length: 13 amino acids. CDR1 and CDR2 from the germline V gene are MNHEY and SVGAGI. CDR3 residues: CASRRDRATEAFF. Here the CDR3 DNA reads TGTGCCAGCAGACGGGACAGGGCGACTGAAGCTTTCTTT.

CDR3 nucleotides: TGTGCCAGTGGGGGGTCACTGGGAAACACCATATATTTT. Translated, it gives CASGGSLGNTIYF. The rearrangement links TRBV2 to TRBJ1-3; a possible D gene is TRBD1 (5 bases). The V end lost 9 bases, the J end lost 4 bases, and 13 bases lay between the germline ends. CDR3 size: 13 residues. Per the germline V gene, CDR1 is SNHLY and CDR2 is FYNNEI.

This sequence joins TRBV30 and TRBJ1-2, with 8 bases fitting TRBD1. The CDR3 has 14 amino acids. Germline V lookup: CDR1 GTSNPN, CDR2 SVGIG (reference sequence). Trimming took 3 bases from V and 6 from J; bases not matched to a gene: 9. CDR3 bases: TGTGCCTGGAGCAGGACAGGGAGGACCAATGGCTACACCTTC. This gives the protein CAWSRTGRTNGYTF.

The chain uses TRBV18 and TRBJ1-2, with D possibly TRBD1 on 5 matching bases. Trimming pared 2 bases from V and 1 base from J, leaving 11 bases between. The CDR3 spans 15 residues. In germline, CDR1 is KGHSH, CDR2 LQKENI. CDR3 region: CASSPSRDLNYGYTF. Here the CDR3 DNA reads TGTGCCAGCTCACCATCCCGGGACCTTAACTATGGCTACACCTTC.

The chain is built from TRBV7-9 and TRBJ2-7; TRBD1 might be the D (6 bases). This CDR3 is 14 amino acids long. Trimming stripped 5 bases from V and 0 bases from J, with 11 bases between. The germline gives CDR1 SEHNR, CDR2 FQNEAQ (reference sequence). The DNA of the CDR3 is TGTGCCAGCAGCGAGGGACAAAACTCCTACGAGCAGTACTTC. Its protein is CASSEGQNSYEQYF.

This chain links TRBV9 with TRBJ2-7, with D tentatively TRBD2 (6 bases). Germline V gives CDR1 SGDLS, CDR2 YYNGEE. There are 14 residues in the CDR3. V was trimmed by 1 base and J by 3 bases, leaving 11 bases between them. The CDR3 sequence: CASSVTFSGYEQYF. The CDR3 DNA reads TGTGCCAGCAGCGTAACTTTTAGCGGCTACGAGCAGTACTTC. Full variable domain (missing parts from reference TRBV9 and TRBJ2-7): DSGVTQTPKHLITATGQRVTLRCSPRSGDLSVYWYQQSLDQGLQFLIQYYNGEERAKGNILERFSAQQFPDLHSELNLSSLELGDSALYFCASSVTFSGYEQYFGPGTRLTVT.